Listed below are T cell receptor beta chains from one sample, sequenced in a study of neurological immune-mediated disorders. One entry per CDR3 protein results from TCRdb running MiXCR on the 5' RACE reads. Here the sample spans approximately 53,000 distinct CDR3 sequences, 9% to 10% being singletons. The sequenced material came from PBMCs. The receptors here all came from a woman between 40 and 55 years old in good health. CDR3s include the opening cysteine and the closing phenylalanine or tryptophan. Fields, in order: V gene, D gene, J gene, clone size, CDR3 DNA, CDR3 protein. D genes are given only for firm matches. Some rows mark clone size as missing; the rest say once, few, many or name a class of expanded clone.

TRBV10-3	TRBD1	TRBJ2-7	many	TGTGCCATCAGGGGGGACAGTCCCTACGAGCAGTACTTC	CAIRGDSPYEQYF
TRBV5-1	-	TRBJ2-2	many	TGCGCCAGCAGCTTGGTTCCGACAACGAACACCGGGGAGCTGTTTTTT	CASSLVPTTNTGELFF
TRBV9	-	TRBJ1-4	many	TGTGCCAGCAGCGTTTCGACAGGCCTTAATGAAAAACTGTTTTTT	CASSVSTGLNEKLFF
TRBV24-1	-	TRBJ1-1	few	TGTGCCACCAGTGATTCTCGCAATGAAGCTTTCTTT	CATSDSRNEAFF
TRBV20-1	-	TRBJ2-3	-	TGCAGTGCTAGACAAACAGATACGCAGTATTTT	CSARQTDTQYF
TRBV6-2/TRBV6-3	-	TRBJ2-7	many	TGTGCCAGCAGTGGCCATAGGAACGAGCAGTACTTC	CASSGHRNEQYF
TRBV24-1	TRBD1	TRBJ2-3	many	TGTGCCACCAGTGGCTGGGACAGGGGTGCAGCGGGGGATACGCAGTATTTT	CATSGWDRGAAGDTQYF
TRBV5-1	-	TRBJ1-5	many	TGCGCCAGCAGCTTGAACGGGGGCAGCGATCAGCCCCAGCATTTT	CASSLNGGSDQPQHF
TRBV12-3/TRBV12-4	-	TRBJ1-1	many	TGTGCCAGCAGTTTCTACGGACCACTTGAAGCTTTCTTT	CASSFYGPLEAFF
TRBV12-3/TRBV12-4	-	TRBJ2-5	many	TGTGCCAGCAGTTCCCAGATACAAGAGACCCAGTACTTC	CASSSQIQETQYF
TRBV7-2	-	TRBJ1-1	once	TGTGCCAGCAGCTTAGGGGGGGCGCAGACTGAAGCTTTCTTT	CASSLGGAQTEAFF
TRBV5-1	-	TRBJ2-2	many	TGCGCCAGCAGCGAGTTTGAAAACACCGGGGAGCTGTTTTTT	CASSEFENTGELFF
TRBV5-1	TRBD1	TRBJ1-2	many	TGCGCCAGCAGCTCCACAGGGGGCTCCTATGGCTACACCTTC	CASSSTGGSYGYTF
TRBV4-1	-	TRBJ1-5	many	TGCGCCAGCAGCCAAGTACGTAATCAGCCCCAGCATTTT	CASSQVRNQPQHF
TRBV2	TRBD1	TRBJ2-7	many	TGTGCCAGCAGGGACCAGACAGGGATCTCCTACGAGCAGTACTTC	CASRDQTGISYEQYF
TRBV6-1	-	TRBJ2-2	many	TGTGCCAGTGAGATGGGGACCCCCGGGGAGCTGTTTTTT	CASEMGTPGELFF
TRBV2	-	TRBJ1-2	many	TGTGCCAGCAGTCCAGCCCCCAGTGGCTACACCTTC	CASSPAPSGYTF
TRBV5-5	-	TRBJ2-1	many	TGTGCCAGCAGCTTGATCGAGGGTTCCCTAAGAAATGAGCAGTTCTTC	CASSLIEGSLRNEQFF
TRBV5-6	TRBD2	TRBJ2-3	many	TGTGCCAGCAGCGAACCCGGGACTAGCGGAAGCACAGATACGCAGTATTTT	CASSEPGTSGSTDTQYF
TRBV7-9	-	TRBJ1-6	many	TGTGCCAGCAGCTTTGAGACAGCGGTGAGGTCACCCCTCCACTTT	CASSFETAVRSPLHF
TRBV29-1	TRBD2	TRBJ2-7	many	TGCAGCGTCGCGGGACTAGCGGGAGGTACCTACGAGCAGTACTTC	CSVAGLAGGTYEQYF
TRBV6-1	TRBD2	TRBJ2-7	many	TGTGCCAGCAGTGAAGCGGCGGGGGTTGAGCAGTACTTC	CASSEAAGVEQYF
TRBV6-5	-	TRBJ1-6	many	TGTGCCAGCACACCTGACCGTCTTTATAATTCACCCCTCCACTTT	CASTPDRLYNSPLHF